Described below is a single TCR beta chain sequence and its context. Antigen: not known. The sample belongs to a study of CD4 T cells in relation to SARS-CoV-2 and coronaviruses. Germline V CDR1 and CDR2: SGHTA, FQGNSA. CDR3 length: 18 residues. The V and J ends lost 4 bases and 5 bases, in that order; junction bases with no gene match: 17. Before the COVID-19 pandemic, during about 2011-2019, CD4+ T cells were taken from unexposed donors. CD4+ T cells were isolated from the cells after around 9 days of culture. TCRdb keeps only in-frame clones here, not all; method: immunoSEQ multiplex PCR. This table has 20,000 to 25,000 clones, 55% to 75% appearing once.

This chain connects TRBV7-2 to TRBJ2-5; 9 bases are shared with TRBD2. The sequenced material came from CD4+ T cells from PBMCs, cultured in vitro. This TCR was recovered from a human donor in good health. CDR3 sequence reads: CASSWSGGLAGIKETQYF. CDR3 DNA sequence: TGTGCCAGCAGCTGGTCGGGGGGGCTAGCGGGAATAAAGGAGACCCAGTACTTC.